Listed below are T cell receptor beta chains from one sample, sequenced in a study of T-cell memory formation after mild COVID-19. MiXCR was run by TCRdb on the 5' RACE reads, yielding one entry per CDR3 protein. There are around 250,000 distinct CDR3 sequences in the sample; 8.5% to 9.5% occur only once, and 22% lies in the top ten. What was sequenced was PBMCs or a T cell subset sorted from them (not recorded which). The receptor set was obtained from a man in his late teens or twenties who had mild COVID-19 (a few samples of this study predate the infection). Cell type and time point are not known. Each CDR3 is given with its conserved first and last residue. The D gene is left open where the match is weak. Some rows have no size entry. The others give once, few or many, or a class for an expanded clone.

abundance: few; j_gene: TRBJ1-2; v_gene: TRBV5-6; d_gene: -; CDR3nt: TGTGCCAGCAGCCCTGGACGCTACCCCTATGGCTACACCTTC; CDR3aa: CASSPGRYPYGYTF
abundance: few; j_gene: TRBJ2-2; v_gene: TRBV24-1; d_gene: TRBD2; CDR3nt: TGTGCCACCAGTGATTCGAGCCTGGGACTAGCGGGGGGGCCGCACACCGGGGAGCTGTTTTTT; CDR3aa: CATSDSSLGLAGGPHTGELFF
abundance: -; j_gene: TRBJ2-2; v_gene: TRBV11-2; d_gene: TRBD1; CDR3nt: TGTGCCAGCAGCTTAGCTGGTCAGGGGGCCGGGGAGCTGTTTTTT; CDR3aa: CASSLAGQGAGELFF
abundance: -; j_gene: TRBJ1-1; v_gene: TRBV28; d_gene: -; CDR3nt: TGTGCCAGCCTTCGGGGGGGCACTGAAGCTTTCTTT; CDR3aa: CASLRGGTEAFF
abundance: few; j_gene: TRBJ1-6; v_gene: TRBV9; d_gene: -; CDR3nt: TGTGCCAGCAGTGAACCCGGCAGGTCTAATTCACCCCTCCACTTT; CDR3aa: CASSEPGRSNSPLHF
abundance: -; j_gene: TRBJ2-1; v_gene: TRBV7-9; d_gene: TRBD2; CDR3nt: TGTGCCAGCAGCCGGACTAGCGAGAAGGGTGAGCAGTTCTTC; CDR3aa: CASSRTSEKGEQFF
abundance: -; j_gene: TRBJ1-1; v_gene: TRBV28; d_gene: -; CDR3nt: TGTGCCACGTTCGACGCGGGAGGCGCTGAAGCTTTCTTT; CDR3aa: CATFDAGGAEAFF
abundance: -; j_gene: TRBJ1-1; v_gene: TRBV29-1; d_gene: -; CDR3nt: TGCAGCGTTGCCCCGGGCCCGAGGACTGAAGCTTTCTTT; CDR3aa: CSVAPGPRTEAFF
abundance: few; j_gene: TRBJ1-2; v_gene: TRBV20-1; d_gene: -; CDR3nt: TGCAGTGCTAGAGAAGACTATGGCTACACCTTC; CDR3aa: CSAREDYGYTF
abundance: few; j_gene: TRBJ2-4; v_gene: TRBV7-2; d_gene: TRBD2; CDR3nt: TGTGCCAGCACCAGGGAACGGGAGGACATTCAGTACTTC; CDR3aa: CASTREREDIQYF
abundance: -; j_gene: TRBJ1-2; v_gene: TRBV29-1; d_gene: -; CDR3nt: TGCAGCGTTGAAGCGTCTCCCCTTTTAGGGCGGGCCCGAGGCTACACCTTC; CDR3aa: CSVEASPLLGRARGYTF
abundance: few; j_gene: TRBJ2-5; v_gene: TRBV20-1; d_gene: -; CDR3nt: TGCAGTGCTAGAGACAGGGTAGAGTTGAGAGAGACCCAGTACTTC; CDR3aa: CSARDRVELRETQYF
abundance: few; j_gene: TRBJ2-7; v_gene: TRBV7-6; d_gene: -; CDR3nt: TGTGCCAGCAGCGACCCGCCCGGGCGAGAGCAGTACTTC; CDR3aa: CASSDPPGREQYF
abundance: few; j_gene: TRBJ2-5; v_gene: TRBV27; d_gene: -; CDR3nt: TGTGCCAGCAGTTTATTTTGGGCCCGGAGGGAGACCCAGTACTTC; CDR3aa: CASSLFWARRETQYF
abundance: few; j_gene: TRBJ2-3; v_gene: TRBV6-5; d_gene: TRBD2; CDR3nt: TGTGCCAGCAGTCTCTTCAGCGGGGGGGCCGCAGATACGCAGTATTTT; CDR3aa: CASSLFSGGAADTQYF
abundance: -; j_gene: TRBJ2-1; v_gene: TRBV6-2/TRBV6-3; d_gene: -; CDR3nt: TGTGCCAGCCGAGAGGGTCTTTTCGGGGTAAGCTCCTACAATGAGCAGTTCTTC; CDR3aa: CASREGLFGVSSYNEQFF
abundance: few; j_gene: TRBJ1-2; v_gene: TRBV27; d_gene: TRBD1; CDR3nt: TGTGCCAGCGGCTCCGGGACAGGGGTTTACTATGGCTACACCTTC; CDR3aa: CASGSGTGVYYGYTF
abundance: few; j_gene: TRBJ1-2; v_gene: TRBV29-1; d_gene: TRBD1; CDR3nt: TGCAGCGTGGGAGGGGGACAGGGATACGGCTACACCTTC; CDR3aa: CSVGGGQGYGYTF
abundance: many; j_gene: TRBJ1-4; v_gene: TRBV5-1; d_gene: -; CDR3nt: TGCGCCAGCAGCTTCACGGGGACTAATGAAAAACTGTTTTTT; CDR3aa: CASSFTGTNEKLFF
abundance: many; j_gene: TRBJ2-1; v_gene: TRBV7-2; d_gene: -; CDR3nt: TGTGCCAGCAGCTTAATGGGGGTTGGGGATGAGCAGTTCTTC; CDR3aa: CASSLMGVGDEQFF
abundance: -; j_gene: TRBJ2-3; v_gene: TRBV3-1; d_gene: -; CDR3nt: TGTGCCAGCAGCCCTCACCAGACTAGCACAGATACGCAGTATTTT; CDR3aa: CASSPHQTSTDTQYF
abundance: few; j_gene: TRBJ2-1; v_gene: TRBV19; d_gene: TRBD2; CDR3nt: TGTGCCAGTAGTATAGTCTCGGGACTAGCGGGGGCGAATGAGCAGTTCTTC; CDR3aa: CASSIVSGLAGANEQFF
abundance: many; j_gene: TRBJ2-1; v_gene: TRBV3-1; d_gene: -; CDR3nt: TGTGCCAGCAGCGAGGGCAGGGCATTTTTCTACAATGAGCAGTTCTTC; CDR3aa: CASSEGRAFFYNEQFF
abundance: -; j_gene: TRBJ2-4; v_gene: TRBV4-1; d_gene: TRBD1; CDR3nt: TGCGCCAGCAGCCCGACCCCGGGACAGGGCCCTTTTAAGGCCTCGTGGAAAAACATTCAGTACTTC; CDR3aa: CASSPTPGQGPFKASWKNIQYF
abundance: many; j_gene: TRBJ1-2; v_gene: TRBV3-1; d_gene: TRBD1; CDR3nt: TGTGCCAGCAGCCCCCAGGACAGGATAATTAATGGCTACACCTTC; CDR3aa: CASSPQDRIINGYTF
abundance: -; j_gene: TRBJ1-4; v_gene: TRBV20-1; d_gene: -; CDR3nt: TGCAGTGCAGAAGGTTGGGGAAACAATGAAAAACTGTTTTTT; CDR3aa: CSAEGWGNNEKLFF
abundance: few; j_gene: TRBJ2-1; v_gene: TRBV5-1; d_gene: -; CDR3nt: TGCGCCAGCAGGAGGGCGAACAATGAGCAGTTCTTC; CDR3aa: CASRRANNEQFF
abundance: few; j_gene: TRBJ1-4; v_gene: TRBV5-6; d_gene: TRBD1; CDR3nt: TGTGCCAGCACCGCGACAGGGTCGGTAAAACTGTTTTTT; CDR3aa: CASTATGSVKLFF
abundance: few; j_gene: TRBJ2-5; v_gene: TRBV7-2; d_gene: TRBD2; CDR3nt: TGTGCCAGCAGTCGTGGACTAGCGGGGCAAGAGACCCAGTACTTC; CDR3aa: CASSRGLAGQETQYF
abundance: few; j_gene: TRBJ2-3; v_gene: TRBV19; d_gene: TRBD2; CDR3nt: TGTGCCAGTAGTAAGGGACTAGCGGGAGCGTCTAGCACAGATACGCAGTATTTT; CDR3aa: CASSKGLAGASSTDTQYF
abundance: few; j_gene: TRBJ2-7; v_gene: TRBV7-2; d_gene: TRBD1; CDR3nt: TGTGCCAGCAGCTTAGGGACAGGGGGCGACTACGAGCAGTACTTC; CDR3aa: CASSLGTGGDYEQYF
abundance: few; j_gene: TRBJ1-2; v_gene: TRBV20-1; d_gene: TRBD1; CDR3nt: TGCAGTGCTGCTGGGACAGGGGGCGGCTATGGCTACACCTTC; CDR3aa: CSAAGTGGGYGYTF
abundance: -; j_gene: TRBJ2-1; v_gene: TRBV7-2; d_gene: -; CDR3nt: TGTGCCAGCAGCGTCCAAGTGGGGGGAGCCTACAATGAGCAGTTCTTC; CDR3aa: CASSVQVGGAYNEQFF
abundance: -; j_gene: TRBJ1-1; v_gene: TRBV24-1; d_gene: -; CDR3nt: TGTGCCACCATGGGGGAGAACACTGAAGCTTTCTTT; CDR3aa: CATMGENTEAFF
abundance: -; j_gene: TRBJ2-5; v_gene: TRBV4-3; d_gene: -; CDR3nt: TGCGCCAGCAGCCAAGATCTCGGGCTAGATAGGCGGGAGACCCAGTACTTC; CDR3aa: CASSQDLGLDRRETQYF
abundance: -; j_gene: TRBJ1-2; v_gene: TRBV28; d_gene: -; CDR3nt: TGTGCCAGCAGTAAACAGGGAGGCGATGACTATGGCTACACCTTC; CDR3aa: CASSKQGGDDYGYTF
abundance: -; j_gene: TRBJ1-6; v_gene: TRBV7-2; d_gene: TRBD1; CDR3nt: TGTGCCAGCAGCTCCGGGGGACAGGGTAGATCACCCCTCCACTTT; CDR3aa: CASSSGGQGRSPLHF
abundance: many; j_gene: TRBJ1-2; v_gene: TRBV7-2; d_gene: -; CDR3nt: TGTGCCAGCACCCCTCCCACGACAGCCGTCTATGGCTACACCTTC; CDR3aa: CASTPPTTAVYGYTF
abundance: few; j_gene: TRBJ1-3; v_gene: TRBV7-2; d_gene: -; CDR3nt: TGTGCCAGCAGCTTTGGGGGGCACGCTGGAAACACCATATATTTT; CDR3aa: CASSFGGHAGNTIYF
abundance: many; j_gene: TRBJ1-2; v_gene: TRBV4-2; d_gene: -; CDR3nt: TGTGCCAGCAGCCAAGATGAGTATTCCTATGGCTACACCTTC; CDR3aa: CASSQDEYSYGYTF
abundance: many; j_gene: TRBJ2-2; v_gene: TRBV7-8; d_gene: -; CDR3nt: TGTGCCAGCAGCTTTAGAAAGGCAGGGCCCGGGGAGCTGTTTTTT; CDR3aa: CASSFRKAGPGELFF
abundance: few; j_gene: TRBJ1-1; v_gene: TRBV11-3; d_gene: -; CDR3nt: TGTGCCAGCAGCTTAGATCCGGGTTCAAAAGCTTTCTTT; CDR3aa: CASSLDPGSKAFF
abundance: few; j_gene: TRBJ2-7; v_gene: TRBV30; d_gene: TRBD2; CDR3nt: TGTGCCTCCCGGGAGGGCTACGAGCAGTACTTC; CDR3aa: CASREGYEQYF
abundance: many; j_gene: TRBJ1-5; v_gene: TRBV12-3/TRBV12-4; d_gene: -; CDR3nt: TGTGCCAGCAGCCTAAGACAGGGCAATCAGCCCCAGCATTTT; CDR3aa: CASSLRQGNQPQHF
abundance: -; j_gene: TRBJ1-1; v_gene: TRBV27; d_gene: -; CDR3nt: TGTGCCAGCAGTTTATTTCGTGACACTGAAGCTTTCTTT; CDR3aa: CASSLFRDTEAFF
abundance: -; j_gene: TRBJ2-1; v_gene: TRBV6-5; d_gene: TRBD2; CDR3nt: TGTGCCAGCAGTTACAGCGGGGGGGCCCTTGAGCAGTTCTTC; CDR3aa: CASSYSGGALEQFF
abundance: -; j_gene: TRBJ1-5; v_gene: TRBV5-1; d_gene: -; CDR3nt: TGCGCCAGCAGCCAAACAGGGCCCAATCAGCCCCAGCATTTT; CDR3aa: CASSQTGPNQPQHF
abundance: few; j_gene: TRBJ1-6; v_gene: TRBV10-3; d_gene: TRBD1; CDR3nt: TGTGCCATCAGTGAGTCGAGTGTGACAGGGGGCGGTTCACCCCTCCACTTT; CDR3aa: CAISESSVTGGGSPLHF
abundance: many; j_gene: TRBJ1-6; v_gene: TRBV4-1; d_gene: -; CDR3nt: TGCGCCAGCAGCCAAGGGAGTAGACCCCAATCACCCCTCCACTTT; CDR3aa: CASSQGSRPQSPLHF
abundance: -; j_gene: TRBJ2-2; v_gene: TRBV7-3; d_gene: -; CDR3nt: TGTGCCAGCAGCTCTGACGGATACACCGGGGAGCTGTTTTTT; CDR3aa: CASSSDGYTGELFF
abundance: -; j_gene: TRBJ1-2; v_gene: TRBV6-4; d_gene: TRBD1; CDR3nt: TGTGCCAGCAGTGACTCTGGACAGGGGGCGTTTGGCTACACCTTC; CDR3aa: CASSDSGQGAFGYTF
abundance: few; j_gene: TRBJ1-5; v_gene: TRBV6-1; d_gene: TRBD1; CDR3nt: TGTGCCAGCAGTGGGACAGGGGTAGGCAATCAGCCCCAGCATTTT; CDR3aa: CASSGTGVGNQPQHF
abundance: -; j_gene: TRBJ2-7; v_gene: TRBV20-1; d_gene: -; CDR3nt: TGCAGTGCTAGAGATTGGCAGTCCTACGAGCAGTACTTC; CDR3aa: CSARDWQSYEQYF